These 5 T cell receptor beta chains came from one sample sequenced in a study of beta chain features in type 1 diabetes. TCRB transcripts that were expressed got sequenced, as all of the isolated RNA had been reverse transcribed. The data were produced by immunoSEQ multiplex PCR, yet TCRdb's version contains in-frame clones alone and is incomplete. The table includes about 130,000 clones, approximately 9.2% detected once. Sequencing used central memory CD4+ T cells from blood. The receptors originated from a man aged 18 to 35 in good health.

There are a few counts of this clone. The CDR3 nucleotides read TGTGCCAGCAGCCTAATGGGACTAGCGGGGGTCGATACGCAGTATTTT. Translated, it gives CASSLMGLAGVDTQYF. V and J are TRBV7-2 and TRBJ2-3, with 14 bases aligning to TRBD2. V was clipped by 5 bases and J by 6 bases; unmatched bases: 7. This CDR3 region has 16 residues. CDR1 and CDR2 from the germline V gene are SGHTA and FQGNSA.

This clone has more than one count but fewer than ten. The V and J genes are TRBV28 and TRBJ1-1; D gene unclear. CDR3 length equals 14 residues. CDR1 and CDR2 from the germline V gene are MDHEN and SYDVKM. Deletions cut 6 bases from V and 0 bases from J, with 11 bases between. The CDR3 reads CASSRTRVNTEAFF. DNA for the CDR3: TGTGCCAGCAGCCGAACACGGGTGAACACTGAAGCTTTCTTT.

This clone was recorded a few times. The gene calls are TRBV11-3 and TRBJ2-1, with TRBD2 matching 11 bases. The CDR3 has 18 amino acids. Germline V gene lookup returns CDR1 SGHNT and CDR2 YENEEA. Germline trimming cut 0 bases from V and 7 bases from J; bases unmatched to any gene: 11. The CDR3 is CASSLDLPGTSGLNEQFF. As DNA, the CDR3 is TGTGCCAGCAGCTTAGATCTCCCCGGGACTAGCGGTCTTAATGAGCAGTTCTTC.

This clone appeared many times. The chain carries TRBV29-1 and TRBJ1-4; 11 nucleotides agree with TRBD1. Germline CDR1 reads SQVTM; CDR2 reads ANQGSEA. Trimming cost V 4 bases and J 8 bases; bases outside gene matches: 3. The CDR3 runs to 13 residues. CDR3 in DNA: TGCAGCGTTGGCCGGGACAGGGGGGAAAAACTGTTTTTT. Translated, it gives CSVGRDRGEKLFF. The full variable domain, rest sourced from reference TRBV29-1 and TRBJ1-4, is SAVISQKPSRDICQRGTSLTIQCQVDSQVTMMFWYRQQPGQSLTLIATANQGSEATYESGFVIDKFPISRPNLTFSTLTVSNMSPEDSSIYLCSVGRDRGEKLFFGSGTQLSVL.

This clone turned up a few times. The DNA of the CDR3 is TGCGCCAGCAGCAGGGACCCCGGGAGCTCCTACGAGCAGTACTTC. Amino acid sequence: CASSRDPGSSYEQYF. The rearrangement joins TRBV5-1 to TRBJ2-7; weak D call: TRBD2 (6 bases). There are 15 residues in the CDR3. V lost 4 bases to trimming and J lost 0 bases, with 14 bases between them. Germline CDR1 reads SGHRS; CDR2 reads YFSETQ.